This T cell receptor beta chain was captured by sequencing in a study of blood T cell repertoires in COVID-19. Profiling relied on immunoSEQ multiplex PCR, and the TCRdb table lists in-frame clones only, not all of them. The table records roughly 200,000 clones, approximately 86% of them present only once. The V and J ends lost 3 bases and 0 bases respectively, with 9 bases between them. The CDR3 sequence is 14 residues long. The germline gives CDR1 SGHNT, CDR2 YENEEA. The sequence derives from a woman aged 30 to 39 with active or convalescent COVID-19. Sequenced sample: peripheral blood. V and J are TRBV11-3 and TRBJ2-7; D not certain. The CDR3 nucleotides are TGTGCCAGCAGCTTGTCATTAGACTCCTACGAGCAGTACTTC. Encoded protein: CASSLSLDSYEQYF.